Below, one TCR beta chain is given with its context. Germline trimming cut 0 bases from V and 10 bases from J; bases unmatched to any gene: 10. The CDR3 is made up of 16 amino acids. Germline lookup yields CDR1 SGDLS and CDR2 YYNGEE. This sample was taken from a study of blood T cell repertoires in COVID-19. Across the study: From the United States, Italy and Spain came samples of acute and convalescent COVID-19. The analysed material was cDNA or gDNA that came from T cells, B-cell-depleted T cells, or PBMCs.

Per the study methods: Nucleated cell counts were estimated from reference gene primer amplification. Libraries were prepared by immunoSEQ multiplex PCR; TCRdb keeps only in-frame clonotypes and omits some of them. The V and J calls and the clone size are those of that table, but D and trimming were determined from the DNA. The table lists fewer than 350,000 clones, approximately 91% of them singletons, with roughly 2.1% in the top ten. The TCR was taken from a woman between 35 and 50 years old with acute COVID-19. V is TRBV9 and J is TRBJ2-1; 10 bases agree with TRBD1. The source material was PBMCs or T cells enriched from blood (not recorded which). The chain's CDR3 is CASSVAETGGLGEQFF. CDR3 bases: TGTGCCAGCAGCGTAGCTGAGACAGGGGGCCTCGGGGAGCAGTTCTTC.